The 8 T cell receptor beta chains presented below share a single source sample, sequenced in a study of blood T cells in healthy people across ages (dated by TCRdb to the mid-2010s). The library was made by 5' RACE. The instrument was an Illumina HiSeq 2500. A second PCR of roughly 7 to 11 cycles was performed with a sample-barcoded 5' primer and a J-beta primer mix. In-frame beta chains were kept once TCRdb had trimmed the public reads at Q25 with fastp and called clones with MiXCR. For every CDR3 protein sequence, its rows merge into one entry that carries the most common genes and DNA. In this sample the table shows some 940,000 distinct CDR3 sequences, almost 30% of which occur a single time. The ten most abundant clones make up roughly a tenth of the sample. This sample was shared with a second study, whose subject was T cells of mothers and their children.

Source material: blood. These receptors all come from a middle-aged woman in good health.

V usage is TRBV4-3 and J usage is TRBJ1-6; 10 bases align to TRBD1. CDR1 LGHNA and CDR2 YSLEER come from the germline V gene. The junction had 8 bases not matched to a gene; V was cut back by 2 bases and J by 10 bases. This CDR3 comprises 16 residues. The CDR3 nucleotides are TGCGCCAGCAGCCAATTGCACGGGACAGGGGACTCACCCCTCCACTTT. Its translation: CASSQLHGTGDSPLHF.

The gene calls are TRBV7-9 and TRBJ1-5; D remains unclear. Germline V gene lookup returns CDR1 SEHNR and CDR2 FQNEAQ (reference sequence). The ends were cut back, 1 base at V and 3 bases at J, with 7 bases in the middle. This CDR3 is built from 14 residues. This CDR3 is CASSLDSANQPQHF. In nucleotides, the CDR3 is TGTGCCAGCAGCTTAGACTCAGCCAATCAGCCCCAGCATTTT. The complete variable domain, with remaining parts taken from reference TRBV7-9 and TRBJ1-5, reads DTGVSQNPRHKITKRGQNVTFRCDPISEHNRLYWYRQTLGQGPEFLTYFQNEAQLEKSRLLSDRFSAERPKGSFSTLEIQRTEQGDSAMYLCASSLDSANQPQHFGDGTRLSIL.

The CDR3 region is CASGFAGMKNEQFF. For the CDR3, the DNA is TGTGCTAGTGGTTTCGCAGGGATGAAGAATGAGCAGTTCTTC. The V gene is TRBV12-5, the J gene TRBJ2-1, with D perhaps matching TRBD1 (5 bases). This CDR3 has 14 amino acids. The ends were cut back, 3 bases at V and 7 bases at J, with 13 bases in the middle. Germline V lookup: CDR1 LGHNT, CDR2 FRNRAP. The full variable domain, rest sourced from reference TRBV12-5 and TRBJ2-1, is DARVTQTPRHKVTEMGQEVTMRCQPILGHNTVFWYRQTMMQGLELLAYFRNRAPLDDSGMPKDRFSAEMPDATLATLKIQPSEPRDSAVYFCASGFAGMKNEQFFGPGTRLTVL.

This clonotype was found many times. J is TRBJ2-4 and V is TRBV29-1, with D uncertain. The CDR3 runs to 14 residues. Trimming cost V 3 bases and J 4 bases, with 13 bases left between them. CDR1 is SQVTM, CDR2 ANQGSEA, per germline. The CDR3 sequence: CSVEGTVGKNIQYF. DNA of the CDR3: TGCAGCGTTGAGGGCACCGTAGGTAAAAACATTCAGTACTTC.

The chain has TRBV6-2 or TRBV6-3 and TRBJ1-4; no firm D call. This CDR3 is 11 amino acids long. Germline CDR1 MNHEY, CDR2 SVGEGT. Trimming removed 5 bases at V and 4 bases at J, with 2 bases between. CDR3 DNA: TGTGCCAGCAGTCGTAATGAAAAACTGTTTTTT. Protein sequence: CASSRNEKLFF.

This clonotype was seen at least ten times. This chain connects TRBV7-8 to TRBJ2-4, with D unresolved. Germline V lookup: CDR1 SGHVS, CDR2 FQNEAQ. V was shortened by 8 bases and J by 5 bases, with 16 bases between the two germline ends. The CDR3 is 14 residues long. CDR3 sequence: CASVDSPTQNIQYF. CDR3 DNA: TGTGCCAGCGTTGACTCTCCCACCCAAAACATTCAGTACTTC. Based on the CDR3 plus reference TRBV7-8 and TRBJ2-4, the full variable domain is GAGVSQSPRYKVAKRGQDVALRCDPISGHVSLFWYQQALGQGPEFLTYFQNEAQLDKSGLPSDRFFAERPEGSVSTLKIQRTQQEDSAVYLCASVDSPTQNIQYFGAGTRLSVL.

This clonotype was seen a handful of times. This chain connects TRBV28 to TRBJ2-3; no definite D call. Trimming took off 2 bases at V and 1 base at J, with 13 bases between the two ends. The CDR3 is 16 residues long. CDR1 and CDR2 (germline): MDHEN, SYDVKM. CDR3 region: CASSLPPGEGTDTQYF. The CDR3 coding sequence is TGTGCCAGCAGTTTACCCCCGGGTGAGGGCACAGATACGCAGTATTTT.

This rearrangement joins TRBV2 to TRBJ2-1; D call uncertain. Trimming left V 1 base short and J 12 bases short, with 13 bases between. This CDR3 region has 13 residues. CDR1 and CDR2 from the germline V gene are SNHLY and FYNNEI. The CDR3 loop is CASSEGGLLGQFF. CDR3 in DNA: TGTGCCAGCAGTGAAGGCGGCCTGCTCGGGCAGTTCTTC.